Sequencing of this T cell receptor beta chain was carried out in a study of identifying expanded T cells in peripheral blood. Broader study findings: Technical replicates showed around 1.3 changed clones; roughly two weeks around 15; four weeks 19. Clone count variance between roughly 2-week samples rose with total template count.

A few counts support this clone. Antigen unknown. Measured with immunoSEQ multiplex PCR; TCRdb has only the in-frame clones, and not every one. The sample comprises roughly 75,000 clones, roughly 90% of which are singletons, and 3.3% rests with the top ten. No infections or other immune events were documented during collection. CDR1 is SNHLY and CDR2 is FYNNEI in the germline V gene. The germline V and J ends were trimmed by 10 bases and 3 bases, with 13 bases remaining between them. There are 13 residues in the CDR3. The rearrangement links TRBV2 to TRBJ1-5; D is uncertain. The origin of this receptor is a person aged 18-70 years in good health. The sample taken for sequencing was blood. The DNA of the CDR3 is TGTGCCACCCGAGGTGAAAACAATCAGCCCCAGCATTTT. Its protein product is CATRGENNQPQHF.